This T cell receptor (beta chain) was sequenced for a study of control samples from healthy donors and cancer patients. This table comes from immunoSEQ multiplex PCR, and its TCRdb copy is limited to in-frame clones, with some not included. The repertoire includes around 110,000 clones, about 93% of them detected once, and roughly 2.7% sits in the top ten. The V end lost 4 bases, the J end lost 9 bases, and 13 bases lay between the germline ends. Per germline, CDR1 SGHDN and CDR2 FVKESK. This CDR3 contains 14 residues. V and J are TRBV14 and TRBJ1-6, with D hard to call. The TCR sequence derives from a man younger than 45 in good health. Sequenced material: blood. CDR3 sequence (DNA): TGTGCCAGCAGCCGAAAGGGAGGGAGTTCACCCCTCCACTTT. Translation: CASSRKGGSSPLHF.